This T cell receptor (beta chain) was obtained from a study of T cells in Graves' hyperthyroidism and ophthalmopathy. The CDR3 covers 14 residues. Germline assignment: CDR1 SEHNR and CDR2 FQNEAQ (reference sequence). The V end lost 7 bases, the J end lost 4 bases, and 13 bases lay between the germline ends. RNA transcripts served as the template for amplifying TCR beta CDR3 regions. HTBI primers were employed in a first-round RT-PCR of the TCR CDR3. TCRdb analysed the multiplex PCR reads with MiXCR anew, one entry per CDR3 protein. Of about 260,000 distinct CDR3 sequences listed, approximately 16% were seen once; the top ten hold around 28%.

This sequence originates from a woman aged 18-35 years with Graves' ophthalmopathy. The sample comprised blood. The V gene is TRBV7-9, the J gene TRBJ2-2; the D gene is possibly TRBD1 (5 bases). CDR3: CASNFGQFTGELFF. DNA of the CDR3: TGTGCCAGCAACTTTGGACAATTCACCGGGGAGCTGTTTTTT.